Shown below are 12 T cell receptor beta chains from a single sample sequenced in a study of T cells in Graves' hyperthyroidism and ophthalmopathy. It was RNA transcripts that yielded the amplified TCR beta CDR3 regions. Researchers ran a first-round RT-PCR on the TCR CDR3 using the HTBI primer set. In TCRdb, the multiplex PCR reads were re-called with MiXCR into one record per CDR3 protein. The top ten clones hold 8.2% of a sample with about 540,000 distinct CDR3 sequences, roughly 46% of them seen once. The sequenced material came from peripheral blood or thyroid tissue (not recorded which). The source is a woman aged 18-29 years with Graves' hyperthyroidism.

This clonotype was seen ten or more times. V gene TRBV7-9 combines with J gene TRBJ2-5; a weak D match, TRBD2 (5 bases). The V end lost 8 bases, the J end lost 8 bases, and 18 bases lay between the germline ends. Germline CDR1 and CDR2: SEHNR and FQNEAQ (reference sequence). This CDR3 is built from 13 residues. The CDR3 nucleotides read TGTGCCAGCTATGGGAGATGGGATGGAACCCAGTACTTC. Protein sequence: CASYGRWDGTQYF.

Comment on this clonotype: The junction departs from the called germline gene at one end, perhaps through a read error. The rearrangement links TRBV7-3 to TRBJ1-2; D gene uncertain. Germline V CDR1 and CDR2: SGHTA, FQGTGA. This CDR3 contains 15 residues. CDR3 in DNA: TGTGCCAGCAGCTTGGATGTCAGTCTGTCGAATGGCTGCACCTTC. Its translation: CASSLDVSLSNGCTF.

This clonotype has a count of ten or more. The J gene is TRBJ1-3, the V gene TRBV24-1; unclear D gene. There are 12 residues in the CDR3. CDR1 and CDR2 from the germline V gene are KGHDR and SFDVKD. V was pared by 3 bases and J by 3 bases, with 2 bases between. The CDR3 sequence is CATSDIGNTIYF. In DNA, the CDR3 is TGTGCCACCAGTGATATTGGAAACACCATATATTTT.

This clonotype was observed a handful of times. The chain recombines TRBV12-3 or TRBV12-4 with TRBJ1-2, with a weak D call TRBD1 (6 bases). The germline V and J ends were trimmed by 5 bases and 6 bases, with 16 bases remaining between them. The CDR3 contains 14 residues. The CDR3 spells CASSVLQGKDGYTF. CDR3 DNA: TGTGCCAGCAGTGTCCTACAGGGAAAGGATGGCTACACCTTC.

This clonotype has just a few counts. The chain is built from TRBV5-1 and TRBJ1-1; D gene uncertain. The CDR3 runs 11 residues. Germline CDR1 and CDR2: SGHRS and YFSETQ. Trimming stripped 0 bases from V and 9 bases from J, with 6 bases between. CDR3 sequence (DNA): TGCGCCAGCAGCTTGGACCTACAAGCTTTCTTT. Its translation: CASSLDLQAFF.

This clonotype was observed a handful of times. The chain links TRBV20-1 to TRBJ2-7, with TRBD1 identical over 8 bases. Germline CDR1 DFQATT, CDR2 SNEGSKA (reference sequence). CDR3 length: 14 amino acids. Losses at the gene ends were 3 bases for V and 8 bases for J; bases not matched to a gene: 12. CDR3 in amino acids: CSASGRGRWVKQYF. The CDR3, as DNA: TGCAGTGCTAGTGGCAGGGGGCGGTGGGTAAAGCAGTACTTC.

The V and J genes are TRBV12-3 or TRBV12-4 and TRBJ1-4; D unresolved. The V end was cut by 6 bases, the J end by 9 bases, with 14 bases between. The CDR3 runs 13 residues. The DNA for the CDR3 is TGTGCCAGCAGCCCCTCCTTAGAGAAAAAACTGTTTTTT. Protein sequence: CASSPSLEKKLFF.

The chain combines TRBV19 with TRBJ2-7, with a tentative D call TRBD1 (6 bases). V dropped 6 bases and J dropped 2 bases, with 17 bases sitting between them. The CDR3 covers 15 residues. Germline CDR1 LNHDA, CDR2 SQIVND (reference sequence). The CDR3 nucleotides are TGTGCCAGTAGCCGGCGACCGACAGGCCCCTACGAGCAGTACTTC. It is translated as CASSRRPTGPYEQYF.

DNA for the CDR3: TGTGCCAGCAGTGAAGGGTTGGCAAGCAGATACGAGCAGTACTTC. Translating it yields CASSEGLASRYEQYF. This chain uses TRBV2 with TRBJ2-7; unclear D gene. CDR1 is SNHLY, CDR2 FYNNEI, per germline. The V end lost 1 base, the J end lost 4 bases, and 14 bases lay between the germline ends. This CDR3 is built from 15 residues.

The chain links TRBV7-4 to TRBJ2-7; no firm D call. Trimming removed 8 bases from V and 0 bases from J, with 14 bases in between. Germline V gives CDR1 SGHVT, CDR2 SQSDAQ. CDR3 length: 14 residues. The CDR3 nucleotides read TGTGCCAGCTCAGCAGCAGGCCTCTCCTACGAGCAGTACTTC. Protein: CASSAAGLSYEQYF.

The chain is built from TRBV15 and TRBJ1-5; 7 bases fit TRBD1. Trimming removed 11 bases from V and 5 bases from J; junction bases left unmatched: 15. Germline V gene lookup returns CDR1 LNHNV and CDR2 YYDKDF (reference sequence). The CDR3 runs to 15 residues. For the CDR3, the DNA is TGTGCCTGGAGTACGACAGGGACGGGGGATCAGCCCCAGCATTTT. Protein sequence: CAWSTTGTGDQPQHF.

The J gene is TRBJ1-3, the V gene TRBV15; D remains ambiguous. V shed 0 bases and J shed 6 bases, with 12 bases lying between them. CDR1 LNHNV and CDR2 YYDKDF come from the germline V gene (reference sequence). This CDR3 spans 15 amino acids. CDR3 sequence reads: CATSRDWAPENTIYF. The CDR3 DNA is TGTGCCACCAGCAGAGATTGGGCGCCTGAAAACACCATATATTTT. The variable domain in full, completed from reference TRBV15 and TRBJ1-3, reads DAMVIQNPRYQVTQFGKPVTLSCSQTLNHNVMYWYQQKSSQAPKLLFHYYDKDFNNEADTPDNFQSRRPNTSFCFLDIRSPGLGDTAMYLCATSRDWAPENTIYFGEGSWLTVV.